The 18 T cell receptor beta chains below were found in one sample sequenced in a study of CD8 T cells in Susac syndrome. The RNA, about 0.5 to 1 ug, was put through reverse transcription using random hexamers. TCRdb re-analysed the immunoSEQ multiplex PCR reads in MiXCR, keeping a single row per CDR3 protein. The top ten hold 0.2% to 0.25% of the sample, which has some 150,000 distinct CDR3 sequences, 90% to 95% seen once. The sequencing input was CD8+ T cells from PBMCs. The origin of the receptors is a human donor with multiple sclerosis.

V gene TRBV29-1 combines with J gene TRBJ1-1, with a tentative D call TRBD1 (5 bases). The V end lost 6 bases, the J end lost 1 base, and 12 bases lay between the germline ends. Germline values: CDR1 SQVTM, CDR2 ANQGSEA. This CDR3 region has 13 residues. The CDR3 here is CSVLRGGNTEAFF. In DNA, the CDR3 is TGCAGCGTCCTTCGGGGGGGGAACACTGAAGCTTTCTTT.

CDR3 sequence reads: CASSSSKGRTLDEQYF. DNA of the CDR3: TGTGCCAGCAGTTCTTCCAAGGGGCGCACACTTGACGAGCAGTACTTC. The V gene is TRBV28, the J gene TRBJ2-7, with D possibly TRBD1 on 5 matching bases. This CDR3 is built from 16 residues. The germline gives CDR1 MDHEN, CDR2 SYDVKM. Between the trimmed V and J ends, which lost 4 bases and 5 bases, there was a span of 21 bases. Filled out from reference TRBV28 and TRBJ2-7, the complete variable domain reads DVKVTQSSRYLVKRTGEKVFLECVQDMDHENMFWYRQDPGLGLRLIYFSYDVKMKEKGDIPEGYSVSREKKERFSLILESASTNQTSMYLCASSSSKGRTLDEQYFGPGTRLTVT.

The chain employs TRBV2 and TRBJ1-2; 7 bases are a match to TRBD1. The CDR3 length is 13 residues. V gave up 8 bases and J gave up 8 bases; unmatched junction bases: 11. Germline V gene sequence: CDR1 SNHLY, CDR2 FYNNEI. CDR3 in DNA: TGTGCCAGCCTACAGGGGAAGTCGGGGGGCTACACCTTC. Amino acids: CASLQGKSGGYTF.

This clonotype has just one count. V gene TRBV24-1 combines with J gene TRBJ1-5; D ambiguous. The germline V and J ends were trimmed by 2 bases and 5 bases, with 3 bases remaining between them. CDR3 length equals 12 residues. The germline CDR1 and CDR2 sequences are KGHDR and SFDVKD. CDR3: CATSDSYQPQHF. CDR3 coding DNA: TGTGCCACCAGTGATTCATATCAGCCCCAGCATTTT.

This chain joins TRBV4-3 and TRBJ1-1; D is perhaps TRBD1 (6 bases). The CDR3 is 15 amino acids. Germline V gene lookup returns CDR1 LGHNA and CDR2 YSLEER. The V gene lost 3 bases and the J gene lost 5 bases, with 16 bases spanning the gap. The CDR3 spells CASSHGGGFGTEAFF. Written as DNA, the CDR3 is TGCGCCAGCAGCCACGGGGGGGGCTTCGGGACTGAAGCTTTCTTT.

The chain uses TRBV27 and TRBJ2-7; TRBD2 is a possible D gene (7 bases). This CDR3 comprises 12 residues. From germline, CDR1 is MNHEY and CDR2 SMNVEV (reference sequence). Trimming cost V 4 bases and J 6 bases, with 10 bases left between them. DNA of the CDR3: TGTGCCAGCAGTTGGGGGGGGCGCGAGCAGTACTTC. This codes for CASSWGGREQYF.

CDR3: CASSGTGYSNEQFF. The CDR3 bases are TGTGCCAGCTCCGGGACAGGGTATTCCAATGAGCAGTTCTTC. The chain uses TRBV27 and TRBJ2-1, with TRBD1 matching over 9 bases. CDR1 is MNHEY, CDR2 SMNVEV, per germline (reference sequence). V was pared by 8 bases and J by 6 bases, with 8 bases of the junction left unmatched. This CDR3 is 14 amino acids long.

This clonotype was recorded only once. This sequence joins TRBV15 and TRBJ2-1; D is unclear. Trimming pared 0 bases from V and 7 bases from J, leaving 7 bases between. Germline V gene sequence: CDR1 LNHNV, CDR2 YYDKDF (reference sequence). The length of the CDR3 is 13 residues. The CDR3 region has the DNA TGTGCCACCAGCAGAGATGGTAGTAATGAGCAGTTCTTC. This sequence encodes CATSRDGSNEQFF.

The gene calls are TRBV20-1 and TRBJ1-6, with D hard to call. The length of the CDR3 is 11 residues. CDR1 DFQATT and CDR2 SNEGSKA come from the germline V gene (reference sequence). With 0 bases removed from V and 19 bases from J, the gap between germline ends came to 13 bases. The CDR3 DNA reads TGCAGTGCTAGAGAACGGATATCCGAACACTTT. As protein: CSARERISEHF.

This chain joins TRBV20-1 and TRBJ2-1; TRBD2 agrees at 11 bases. From germline, CDR1 is DFQATT and CDR2 SNEGSKA (reference sequence). V lost 2 bases and J lost 1; bases outside the gene matches: 10. This CDR3 contains 18 residues. This chain's CDR3 is CSARSPLAGAPSYNEQFF. DNA for the CDR3: TGCAGTGCTAGATCCCCACTAGCGGGGGCTCCTTCCTACAATGAGCAGTTCTTC.

V gene TRBV2 combines with J gene TRBJ2-3; 8 bases are a match to TRBD2. CDR3 size: 14 residues. The V gene end was trimmed by 8 bases and the J gene end by 2 bases; junction bases not matched to a gene: 6. Germline V CDR1 and CDR2: SNHLY, FYNNEI. The CDR3 loop reads CASPGGAYTDTQYF. Written as DNA, the CDR3 is TGTGCCAGCCCCGGGGGGGCCTACACAGATACGCAGTATTTT.

The chain links TRBV15 to TRBJ1-3; D gene unclear. The V gene lost 0 bases and the J gene lost 3 bases, with 15 bases spanning the gap. CDR1 is LNHNV, CDR2 YYDKDF, per germline (reference sequence). The CDR3 length is 17 residues. The CDR3 is CATSRDLNKRYGNTIYF. The CDR3 bases are TGTGCCACCAGCAGAGATCTCAACAAACGATATGGAAACACCATATATTTT. Drawing the rest from reference TRBV15 and TRBJ1-3, the complete variable domain is DAMVIQNPRYQVTQFGKPVTLSCSQTLNHNVMYWYQQKSSQAPKLLFHYYDKDFNNEADTPDNFQSRRPNTSFCFLDIRSPGLGDTAMYLCATSRDLNKRYGNTIYFGEGSWLTVV.

This clonotype was detected only a few times. CDR3 region: CASSQVQGAGTEAFF. The DNA for the CDR3 is TGCGCCAGCAGCCAGGTACAGGGGGCCGGCACTGAAGCTTTCTTT. V usage is TRBV4-1 and J usage is TRBJ1-1; 9 bases agree with TRBD1. CDR1 and CDR2 from the germline V gene are MGHRA and YSYEKL. This CDR3 has 15 residues. V gave up 3 bases and J gave up 4 bases; unmatched junction bases: 6.

The V gene is TRBV20-1, the J gene TRBJ1-6; possibly TRBD1 for D (6 bases). This CDR3 region has 14 residues. Per germline, CDR1 DFQATT and CDR2 SNEGSKA (reference sequence). Between the trimmed V and J ends, which lost 6 bases and 7 bases, there was a span of 16 bases. The CDR3: CSAPPGRGNSPLHF. The CDR3 DNA is TGCAGTGCCCCCCCGGGGAGGGGGAATTCACCCCTCCACTTT.

This clonotype appeared once. This chain links TRBV30 with TRBJ1-2, with D perhaps matching TRBD1 (6 bases). CDR1 GTSNPN and CDR2 SVGIG come from the germline V gene (reference sequence). CDR3 length: 15 residues. Trimming pared 0 bases from V and 8 bases from J, leaving 19 bases between. CDR3 sequence (DNA): TGTGCCTGGAGTGTACGATGGGCAGGGGATGAGGGCTACACCTTC. As protein: CAWSVRWAGDEGYTF.

The V and J genes are TRBV13 and TRBJ2-2, with D perhaps being TRBD1 or TRBD2 (5 bases each). Germline CDR1 reads PRHDT; CDR2 reads FYEKMQ (reference sequence). This CDR3 spans 18 amino acids. V lost 5 bases to trimming and J lost 1 base, with 20 bases between them. This chain's CDR3 is CASSPLGVQTGNTGELFF. Written as DNA, the CDR3 is TGTGCCAGCAGCCCGCTCGGGGTACAAACAGGGAACACCGGGGAGCTGTTTTTT.

This clonotype was seen a handful of times. CDR3 residues: CASSSGTGRGYEQYF. The CDR3 DNA sequence: TGTGCCAGCAGCTCGGGGACAGGGCGGGGGTACGAGCAGTACTTC. V usage is TRBV7-9 and J usage is TRBJ2-7; TRBD1 matches at 9 bases. V was clipped by 4 bases and J by 4 bases; unmatched bases: 8. Germline V gene lookup returns CDR1 SEHNR and CDR2 FQNEAQ (reference sequence). The CDR3 is 15 amino acids.

The chain has TRBV2 and TRBJ2-1; tentative D call: TRBD1 (5 bases). V shed 1 base and J shed 8 bases, with 15 bases lying between them. CDR3 length equals 15 residues. Per germline, CDR1 SNHLY and CDR2 FYNNEI. CDR3 sequence: CASSEVGQFDDEQFF. The CDR3 bases are TGTGCCAGCAGTGAAGTGGGGCAATTCGACGATGAGCAGTTCTTC.